A selection of T cell receptor beta chains follows, all from one sample in a study of PD-L1 blockade in urothelial cancer. Repertoires were generated with immunoSEQ multiplex PCR, while TCRdb's copy carries only in-frame clones and drops some. Of 72,000 or so clones in the sample, around nine tenths are singletons; the top ten hold about 10%. The sample here was PBMCs, taken around atezolizumab (anti-PD-L1) treatment. The receptors derive from a man aged 60 to 69 with urothelial cancer. Each CDR3 is given with its conserved first and last residue. The D gene is left open where the match is weak. The size field is filled for only some rows; it gives once, few, many or a size class.

J gene: TRBJ2-7
V gene: TRBV6-6
clone size: NA
CDR3 length: 16
D gene: TRBD1
CDR3 protein: CASSYNQGVRGYEQYF
CDR3 DNA: TGTGCCAGCAGTTACAACCAGGGGGTTAGGGGATACGAGCAGTACTTC

J gene: TRBJ1-2
V gene: TRBV5-6
clone size: once
CDR3 length: 14
D gene: TRBD1
CDR3 protein: CASSAGDSPYGYTF
CDR3 DNA: TGTGCCAGCAGCGCAGGGGACAGCCCGTATGGCTACACCTTC

J gene: TRBJ2-6
V gene: TRBV5-4
clone size: NA
CDR3 length: 19
D gene: NA
CDR3 protein: CASSLTVVVAVGGANVLTF
CDR3 DNA: TGTGCCAGCAGCCTGACAGTGGTAGTCGCAGTGGGGGGGGCCAACGTCCTGACTTTC

J gene: TRBJ2-7
V gene: TRBV21-1
clone size: NA
CDR3 length: 15
D gene: NA
CDR3 protein: CASSKIAGPPYEQYF
CDR3 DNA: TGTGCCAGCAGCAAAATAGCGGGACCGCCCTACGAGCAGTACTTC

J gene: TRBJ2-4
V gene: TRBV9
clone size: NA
CDR3 length: 11
D gene: NA
CDR3 protein: CASSVGDIQYF
CDR3 DNA: TGTGCCAGCAGCGTAGGAGACATTCAGTACTTC

J gene: TRBJ2-1
V gene: TRBV4-3
clone size: NA
CDR3 length: 17
D gene: NA
CDR3 protein: CASSQDLSSRGYNEQFF
CDR3 DNA: TGCGCCAGCAGCCAAGATCTCTCCAGCAGGGGCTACAATGAGCAGTTCTTC

J gene: TRBJ1-5
V gene: TRBV25-1
clone size: NA
CDR3 length: 16
D gene: TRBD1
CDR3 protein: CASSEYLGTGYQPQHF
CDR3 DNA: TGTGCCAGCAGTGAATATTTGGGGACAGGCTATCAGCCCCAGCATTTT

J gene: TRBJ2-1
V gene: TRBV6-4
clone size: NA
CDR3 length: 14
D gene: TRBD1
CDR3 protein: CASSGTGELGEQFF
CDR3 DNA: TGTGCCAGCAGTGGGACAGGGGAGTTAGGTGAGCAGTTCTTC

J gene: TRBJ2-2
V gene: TRBV30
clone size: few
CDR3 length: 11
D gene: NA
CDR3 protein: CAWGHYGELFF
CDR3 DNA: TGTGCCTGGGGACACTACGGGGAGCTGTTTTTT

J gene: TRBJ2-1
V gene: TRBV5-1
clone size: NA
CDR3 length: 16
D gene: TRBD2
CDR3 protein: CASSLAGGSSYNEQFF
CDR3 DNA: TGCGCCAGCAGCTTGGCGGGGGGGAGCTCCTACAATGAGCAGTTCTTC

J gene: TRBJ2-5
V gene: TRBV5-1
clone size: NA
CDR3 length: 13
D gene: TRBD1
CDR3 protein: CASSLAGGETQYF
CDR3 DNA: TGCGCCAGCAGCTTGGCAGGGGGAGAGACCCAGTACTTC

J gene: TRBJ2-7
V gene: TRBV18
clone size: NA
CDR3 length: 13
D gene: NA
CDR3 protein: CASSLGQDYEQYF
CDR3 DNA: TGTGCCAGCTCACTGGGACAAGACTACGAGCAGTACTTC

J gene: TRBJ2-7
V gene: TRBV12-5
clone size: NA
CDR3 length: 15
D gene: TRBD1
CDR3 protein: CASGKGDRGSSPQYF
CDR3 DNA: TGTGCTAGTGGGAAAGGGGACAGGGGAAGTAGCCCGCAGTACTTC

J gene: TRBJ2-5
V gene: TRBV7-3
clone size: NA
CDR3 length: 13
D gene: NA
CDR3 protein: CASSLRQEETQYF
CDR3 DNA: TGTGCCAGCAGCCTCAGACAAGAAGAGACCCAGTACTTC

J gene: TRBJ1-3
V gene: TRBV2
clone size: NA
CDR3 length: 16
D gene: NA
CDR3 protein: CASRPEVSSSGNTIYF
CDR3 DNA: TGTGCCAGCCGTCCAGAAGTGTCAAGCTCTGGAAACACCATATATTTT

J gene: TRBJ2-2
V gene: TRBV28
clone size: NA
CDR3 length: 17
D gene: TRBD1
CDR3 protein: CASSSWGGTANTGELFF
CDR3 DNA: TGTGCCAGCAGTTCCTGGGGTGGGACAGCAAACACCGGGGAGCTGTTTTTT

J gene: TRBJ1-6
V gene: TRBV5-1
clone size: NA
CDR3 length: 15
D gene: NA
CDR3 protein: CASSPDYQANSPLHF
CDR3 DNA: TGCGCCAGCAGCCCGGACTACCAGGCTAATTCACCCCTCCACTTT

J gene: TRBJ2-7
V gene: TRBV5-6
clone size: NA
CDR3 length: 13
D gene: NA
CDR3 protein: CASSLLFAYEQYF
CDR3 DNA: TGTGCCAGCAGCTTGCTCTTTGCCTACGAGCAGTACTTC

J gene: TRBJ1-1
V gene: TRBV2
clone size: NA
CDR3 length: 13
D gene: NA
CDR3 protein: CASLQDMNTEAFF
CDR3 DNA: TGTGCCAGCCTACAGGACATGAACACTGAAGCTTTCTTT

J gene: TRBJ1-5
V gene: TRBV6-5
clone size: NA
CDR3 length: 15
D gene: NA
CDR3 protein: CASSYRQDSNQPQHF
CDR3 DNA: TGTGCCAGCAGTTACCGACAGGATAGCAATCAGCCCCAGCATTTT

J gene: TRBJ1-1
V gene: TRBV5-6
clone size: NA
CDR3 length: 12
D gene: NA
CDR3 protein: CASNQGRTEAFF
CDR3 DNA: TGTGCCAGCAATCAGGGGCGAACTGAAGCTTTCTTT

J gene: TRBJ1-4
V gene: TRBV9
clone size: NA
CDR3 length: 15
D gene: NA
CDR3 protein: CASSVGGGINEKLFF
CDR3 DNA: TGTGCCAGCAGCGTAGGAGGAGGGATTAATGAAAAACTGTTTTTT

J gene: TRBJ1-5
V gene: TRBV10-2
clone size: NA
CDR3 length: 15
D gene: TRBD1
CDR3 protein: CASRQGALGNQPQHF
CDR3 DNA: TGCGCCAGCAGACAGGGGGCGTTGGGCAATCAGCCCCAGCATTTT

J gene: TRBJ2-5
V gene: TRBV4-2
clone size: NA
CDR3 length: 17
D gene: NA
CDR3 protein: CASSQAATGSPGETQYF
CDR3 DNA: TGTGCCAGCAGCCAAGCAGCAACGGGGAGTCCCGGGGAGACCCAGTACTTC

J gene: TRBJ2-3
V gene: TRBV12-5
clone size: NA
CDR3 length: 16
D gene: TRBD2
CDR3 protein: CASGLVLAGVTDTQYF
CDR3 DNA: TGTGCTAGTGGTTTGGTACTAGCGGGGGTTACAGATACGCAGTATTTT

J gene: TRBJ2-7
V gene: TRBV6-6
clone size: NA
CDR3 length: 14
D gene: NA
CDR3 protein: CASTDQPSSYEQYF
CDR3 DNA: TGTGCCAGTACCGATCAACCCAGCTCCTACGAGCAGTACTTC

J gene: TRBJ1-1
V gene: TRBV4-2
clone size: NA
CDR3 length: 14
D gene: NA
CDR3 protein: CASSQERGRTEAFF
CDR3 DNA: TGTGCCAGCAGCCAAGAAAGGGGTCGGACTGAAGCTTTCTTT

J gene: TRBJ2-7
V gene: TRBV2
clone size: NA
CDR3 length: 11
D gene: NA
CDR3 protein: CASSDQGEQYF
CDR3 DNA: TGTGCCAGCAGTGATCAGGGCGAGCAGTACTTC

J gene: TRBJ2-4
V gene: TRBV28
clone size: medium-sized
CDR3 length: 17
D gene: NA
CDR3 protein: CASNSLAGSIAKNIQYF
CDR3 DNA: TGTGCCAGCAACTCCTTGGCAGGGTCTATAGCCAAAAACATTCAGTACTTC

J gene: TRBJ2-3
V gene: TRBV28
clone size: few
CDR3 length: 12
D gene: NA
CDR3 protein: CATRVKTDTQYF
CDR3 DNA: TGTGCCACCCGGGTGAAAACAGATACGCAGTATTTT

J gene: TRBJ1-1
V gene: TRBV30
clone size: few
CDR3 length: 12
D gene: NA
CDR3 protein: CACRGGAAEAFF
CDR3 DNA: TGTGCCTGTCGAGGAGGGGCGGCTGAAGCTTTCTTT

J gene: TRBJ2-7
V gene: TRBV19
clone size: once
CDR3 length: 15
D gene: TRBD1
CDR3 protein: CASSIFGTGAYEQYF
CDR3 DNA: TGTGCCAGTAGTATCTTTGGGACAGGTGCCTACGAGCAGTACTTC

J gene: TRBJ2-1
V gene: TRBV7-9
clone size: NA
CDR3 length: 15
D gene: NA
CDR3 protein: CASRHSWGAYNEQFF
CDR3 DNA: TGTGCCAGCAGGCATTCTTGGGGGGCCTACAATGAGCAGTTCTTC

J gene: TRBJ2-1
V gene: TRBV5-8
clone size: NA
CDR3 length: 16
D gene: NA
CDR3 protein: CASSPNLRSSYNEQFF
CDR3 DNA: TGTGCCAGCAGCCCGAACCTCCGGAGCTCCTACAATGAGCAGTTCTTC

J gene: TRBJ1-2
V gene: TRBV29-1
clone size: NA
CDR3 length: 12
D gene: TRBD1
CDR3 protein: CSGSGGNYGYTF
CDR3 DNA: TGCAGCGGCTCAGGGGGTAACTATGGCTACACCTTC

J gene: TRBJ1-1
V gene: TRBV10-2
clone size: NA
CDR3 length: 12
D gene: TRBD1
CDR3 protein: CASSDPTGGAFF
CDR3 DNA: TGCGCCAGCAGTGACCCCACAGGGGGGGCTTTCTTT

J gene: TRBJ1-6
V gene: TRBV27
clone size: NA
CDR3 length: 15
D gene: TRBD1
CDR3 protein: CASRSLGQGNSPLHF
CDR3 DNA: TGTGCCAGCAGGTCCCTCGGACAGGGGAACTCACCCCTCCACTTT

J gene: TRBJ2-7
V gene: TRBV6-1
clone size: NA
CDR3 length: 14
D gene: TRBD2
CDR3 protein: CASLAEGLLGEQYF
CDR3 DNA: TGTGCCAGCCTAGCGGAGGGCCTCCTGGGCGAGCAGTACTTC

J gene: TRBJ1-3
V gene: TRBV6-5
clone size: NA
CDR3 length: 15
D gene: NA
CDR3 protein: CASSYGGHSGNTIYF
CDR3 DNA: TGTGCCAGCAGTTACGGGGGCCACTCTGGAAACACCATATATTTT

J gene: TRBJ1-1
V gene: TRBV28
clone size: NA
CDR3 length: 15
D gene: NA
CDR3 protein: CASRIREGRNTEAFF
CDR3 DNA: TGTGCCAGCAGAATTCGGGAAGGGCGAAACACTGAAGCTTTCTTT

J gene: TRBJ2-7
V gene: TRBV28
clone size: NA
CDR3 length: 13
D gene: NA
CDR3 protein: CASSQQRTYEQYF
CDR3 DNA: TGTGCCAGCAGTCAACAAAGAACCTACGAGCAGTACTTC

J gene: TRBJ2-2
V gene: TRBV6-6
clone size: NA
CDR3 length: 15
D gene: TRBD2
CDR3 protein: CASSPGLAGDRELFF
CDR3 DNA: TGTGCCAGCAGCCCGGGACTAGCGGGGGACCGGGAGCTGTTTTTT

J gene: TRBJ2-3
V gene: TRBV4-2
clone size: NA
CDR3 length: 15
D gene: NA
CDR3 protein: CASSQDPGASDTQYF
CDR3 DNA: TGTGCCAGCAGCCAAGATCCAGGCGCTTCGGATACGCAGTATTTT

J gene: TRBJ2-7
V gene: TRBV15
clone size: NA
CDR3 length: 15
D gene: TRBD2
CDR3 protein: CATSRVDGGGYEQYF
CDR3 DNA: TGTGCCACCAGCAGAGTGGACGGGGGGGGATACGAGCAGTACTTC

J gene: TRBJ2-5
V gene: TRBV29-1
clone size: NA
CDR3 length: 14
D gene: TRBD1
CDR3 protein: CSVAPQGAGETQYF
CDR3 DNA: TGCAGCGTTGCCCCCCAGGGGGCGGGAGAGACCCAGTACTTC

J gene: TRBJ2-4
V gene: TRBV28
clone size: NA
CDR3 length: 15
D gene: TRBD2
CDR3 protein: CASSWTSGLKNIQYF
CDR3 DNA: TGTGCCAGCAGTTGGACTAGCGGGTTAAAAAACATTCAGTACTTC

J gene: TRBJ1-2
V gene: TRBV2
clone size: many
CDR3 length: 12
D gene: NA
CDR3 protein: CASRLQAPGYTF
CDR3 DNA: TGTGCCAGCAGGCTTCAGGCTCCTGGCTACACCTTC

J gene: TRBJ1-2
V gene: TRBV7-2
clone size: NA
CDR3 length: 15
D gene: TRBD1
CDR3 protein: CASSLVRGPGYGYTF
CDR3 DNA: TGTGCCAGCAGCTTAGTCAGGGGGCCGGGCTATGGCTACACCTTC

J gene: TRBJ1-1
V gene: TRBV4-1
clone size: NA
CDR3 length: 14
D gene: TRBD1
CDR3 protein: CASSQVGRGRLAFF
CDR3 DNA: TGCGCCAGCAGCCAAGTTGGCAGGGGGCGATTAGCTTTCTTT

J gene: TRBJ2-7
V gene: TRBV5-1
clone size: NA
CDR3 length: 15
D gene: NA
CDR3 protein: CASSPEGGGSYEQYF
CDR3 DNA: TGCGCCAGCAGCCCTGAGGGGGGGGGCTCCTACGAGCAGTACTTC

J gene: TRBJ2-3
V gene: TRBV30
clone size: NA
CDR3 length: 13
D gene: NA
CDR3 protein: CAWSVIGGFTQYF
CDR3 DNA: TGTGCCTGGAGTGTAATAGGAGGGTTTACGCAGTATTTT